What follows is one T cell receptor beta chain and its context. Its specificity is unknown. The source of the sample is a study of cytomegalovirus exposure and HLA in healthy donors. V dropped 5 bases and J dropped 7 bases, with 19 bases sitting between them. Germline CDR1 and CDR2: SGDLS and YYNGEE. This CDR3 spans 15 amino acids. Overall study findings and caveats: In presence/absence analyses, roughly uniform sequencing depth across donors was assumed. Earlier analysis yielded a pattern in which most TCR beta V segments were productive about 87% or about 30% of the time. There were around 160 TCR beta chains listed as cytomegalovirus-associated. The authors confirmed in vitro that a few CMV-associated chains were specific for CMV antigens.

This PCR relied on a set of 60 Vbeta primers and 13 Jbeta primers. The method was immunoSEQ multiplex PCR; TCRdb's version includes in-frame clones alone and lacks a portion of them. This sample has under 170,000 clones, with about 60% found just once. The material sequenced was PBMCs. The source is a woman aged 55-69 years in good health and CMV-seropositive. The chain employs TRBV9 and TRBJ2-1, with D tentatively TRBD1 (7 bases). The CDR3, as DNA: TGTGCCAGCAGTGACAATCGGGCAGGGGGGAATGAGCAGTTCTTC. This translates into CASSDNRAGGNEQFF.